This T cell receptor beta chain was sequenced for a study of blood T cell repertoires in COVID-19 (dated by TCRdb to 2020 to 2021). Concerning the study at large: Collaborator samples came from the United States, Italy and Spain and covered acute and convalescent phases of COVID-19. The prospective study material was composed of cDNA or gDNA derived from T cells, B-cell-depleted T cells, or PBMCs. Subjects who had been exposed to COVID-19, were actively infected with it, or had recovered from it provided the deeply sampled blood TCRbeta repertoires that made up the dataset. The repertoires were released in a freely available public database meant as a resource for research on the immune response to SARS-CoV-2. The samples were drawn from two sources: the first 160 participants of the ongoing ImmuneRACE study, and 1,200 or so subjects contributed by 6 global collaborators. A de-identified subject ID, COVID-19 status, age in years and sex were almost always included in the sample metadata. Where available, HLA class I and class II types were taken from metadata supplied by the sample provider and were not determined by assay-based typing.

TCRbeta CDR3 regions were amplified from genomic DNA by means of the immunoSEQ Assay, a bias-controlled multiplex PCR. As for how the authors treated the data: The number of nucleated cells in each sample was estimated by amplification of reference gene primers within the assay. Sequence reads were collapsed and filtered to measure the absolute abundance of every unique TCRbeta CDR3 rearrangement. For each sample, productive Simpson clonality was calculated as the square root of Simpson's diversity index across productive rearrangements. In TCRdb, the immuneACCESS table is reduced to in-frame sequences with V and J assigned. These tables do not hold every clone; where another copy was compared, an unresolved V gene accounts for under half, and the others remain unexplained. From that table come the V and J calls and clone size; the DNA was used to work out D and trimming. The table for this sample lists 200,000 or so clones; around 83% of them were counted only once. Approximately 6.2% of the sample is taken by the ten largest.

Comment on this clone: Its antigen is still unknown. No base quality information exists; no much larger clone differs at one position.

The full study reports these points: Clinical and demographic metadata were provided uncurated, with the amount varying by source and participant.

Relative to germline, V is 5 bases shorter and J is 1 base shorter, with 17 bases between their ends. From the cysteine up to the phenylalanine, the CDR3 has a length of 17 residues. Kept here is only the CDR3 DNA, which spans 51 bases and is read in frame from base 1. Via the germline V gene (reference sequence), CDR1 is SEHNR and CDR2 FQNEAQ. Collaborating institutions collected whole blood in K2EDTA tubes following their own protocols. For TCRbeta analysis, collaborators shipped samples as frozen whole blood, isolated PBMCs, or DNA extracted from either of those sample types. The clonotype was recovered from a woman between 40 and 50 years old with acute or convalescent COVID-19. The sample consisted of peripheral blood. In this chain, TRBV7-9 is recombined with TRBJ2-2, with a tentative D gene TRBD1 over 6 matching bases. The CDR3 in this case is CASSLPPGQLNTGELFF. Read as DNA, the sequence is TGTGCCAGCAGCCTTCCACCGGGACAACTGAACACCGGGGAGCTGTTTTTT. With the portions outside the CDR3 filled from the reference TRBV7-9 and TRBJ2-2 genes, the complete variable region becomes DTGVSQNPRHKITKRGQNVTFRCDPISEHNRLYWYRQTLGQGPEFLTYFQNEAQLEKSRLLSDRFSAERPKGSFSTLEIQRTEQGDSAMYLCASSLPPGQLNTGELFFGEGSRLTVL.